The 11 T cell receptor beta chains presented below share a single source sample, sequenced in a study of blood T cell repertoires in COVID-19. Using immunoSEQ multiplex PCR, the repertoire was profiled, and TCRdb retains in-frame clones only, with some absent. The table includes more than 200,000 clones, roughly 90% detected once. The specimen sequenced was peripheral blood. The receptors derive from a woman in her forties who had recovered from COVID-19.

The chain combines TRBV29-1 with TRBJ2-7; D is perhaps TRBD1 (6 bases). The CDR3 is 14 residues long. Germline CDR1 reads SQVTM; CDR2 reads ANQGSEA. The V gene lost 2 bases and the J gene lost 4 bases, with 15 bases spanning the gap. CDR3 sequence: CSVENPGTPYEQYF. The CDR3 nucleotides read TGCAGCGTTGAAAATCCTGGGACACCTTACGAGCAGTACTTC.

The V call is TRBV28, the J call TRBJ2-1, with 10 bases lining up with TRBD1. Germline V gives CDR1 MDHEN, CDR2 SYDVKM. J gave up 6 bases and V 11 bases, and 10 bases lay outside the gene matches. There are 14 residues in the CDR3. CDR3 sequence (DNA): TGTGCCTCCAGGGGGGACAGGGGTCCCAATGAGCAGTTCTTC. Its translation is CASRGDRGPNEQFF.

The J gene is TRBJ2-7, the V gene TRBV27, with D perhaps TRBD2 (6 bases). Germline V gives CDR1 MNHEY, CDR2 SMNVEV (reference sequence). CDR3 length: 13 amino acids. Trimming stripped 3 bases from V and 2 bases from J, with 8 bases between. The CDR3 region has the DNA TGTGCCAGCAGTTTCCGGGAGACCTACGAGCAGTACTTC. Residues: CASSFRETYEQYF.

The V gene is TRBV28, the J gene TRBJ1-6; D perhaps matches TRBD1 (5 bases). Germline values: CDR1 MDHEN, CDR2 SYDVKM. The CDR3 loop spans 16 amino acids. Trimming pared 5 bases from V and 7 bases from J, leaving 18 bases between. CDR3 residues: CASSVNGTPQNSPLHF. The CDR3 nucleotides read TGTGCCAGCAGTGTGAATGGGACTCCGCAGAATTCACCCCTCCACTTT.

The chain uses TRBV15 and TRBJ2-4; weak D call: TRBD2 (6 bases). The V gene lost 9 bases and the J gene lost 8 bases, with 17 bases spanning the gap. The germline V gene encodes CDR1 LNHNV and CDR2 YYDKDF (reference sequence). This CDR3 has 13 residues. The CDR3 sequence: CATSGGNLDIQYF. The DNA of the CDR3 is TGTGCCACGTCAGGAGGGAATCTGGACATTCAGTACTTC.

This sequence joins TRBV19 and TRBJ2-7; 7 bases line up with TRBD1. The CDR3 loop spans 16 amino acids. The germline V gene encodes CDR1 LNHDA and CDR2 SQIVND (reference sequence). V was clipped by 2 bases and J by 2 bases; unmatched bases: 9. The CDR3 sequence is CASSIRGQDRAYEQYF. For the CDR3, the DNA is TGTGCCAGTAGTATAAGGGGGCAGGACAGAGCCTACGAGCAGTACTTC.

This clone was seen a single time. The gene calls are TRBV24-1 and TRBJ2-5; TRBD1 aligns across 8 bases. V was pared by 6 bases and J by 5 bases, with 7 bases of the junction left unmatched. The CDR3 consists of 14 residues. Germline values: CDR1 KGHDR, CDR2 SFDVKD. The CDR3 region is CATSPRTGLETQYF. The CDR3 DNA sequence: TGTGCCACCAGTCCTCGGACAGGGCTGGAGACCCAGTACTTC.

The chain couples TRBV27 to TRBJ2-1; D remains ambiguous. The CDR3 extends over 12 amino acids. Trimming shortened V by 0 bases and J by 7 bases, and 4 bases separated the two germline ends. Germline V gives CDR1 MNHEY, CDR2 SMNVEV (reference sequence). The CDR3 spells CASSLSSNEQFF. CDR3 coding DNA: TGTGCCAGCAGTTTATCGTCTAATGAGCAGTTCTTC.

The chain uses TRBV19 and TRBJ1-1, with D unresolved. CDR3 size: 12 residues. Deletions cut 5 bases from V and 8 bases from J, with 12 bases between. CDR1 is LNHDA, CDR2 SQIVND, per germline (reference sequence). CDR3 DNA sequence: TGTGCCAGTAGTCACGCGTGGGAGGAAGCTTTCTTT. This translates into CASSHAWEEAFF.

The sample holds one count of this clone. This sequence joins TRBV24-1 and TRBJ2-6, with D perhaps TRBD2 (5 bases). The CDR3 spans 15 residues. The germline V gene has CDR1 KGHDR and CDR2 SFDVKD. V lost 3 bases and J 1 base, leaving 6 bases between the germline ends. The CDR3, as DNA: TGTGCCACCAGTGATAGCGGTTCTGGGGCCAACGTCCTGACTTTC. It codes for CATSDSGSGANVLTF.

The CDR3 DNA follows: TGTGCCAGCAGCCCCCGGGGGTGGAGGGATTCACCCCTCCACTTT. Translated: CASSPRGWRDSPLHF. The chain joins TRBV7-6 to TRBJ1-6; D may be TRBD1 (5 bases). Trimming removed 5 bases at V and 8 bases at J, with 16 bases between. The V gene's germline CDR1 is SGHVS and CDR2 FNYEAQ. This CDR3 has 15 amino acids. Using reference TRBV7-6 and TRBJ1-6 for the parts outside the CDR3, the full variable domain is GAGVSQSPRYKVTKRGQDVALRCDPISGHVSLYWYRQALGQGPEFLTYFNYEAQQDKSGLPNDRFSAERPEGSISTLTIQRTEQRDSAMYRCASSPRGWRDSPLHFGNGTRLTVT.